This T cell receptor (beta chain) is from a study of T cells expressing NK-cell markers. For the study at large: According to the study, TCR beta repertoires originated from sorted CD3+CD56+NKG2C+, CD3+CD56+NKG2C- and CD3+CD56-NKG2C+ T cells.

Comments on this clonotype: Its antigen remains unknown.

The germline V gene has CDR1 SGHRS and CDR2 YFSETQ. The CDR3 has 15 residues. TCRdb re-called the 5' RACE reads; one entry per CDR3 protein, DNA not given. The sample table sets out around 380,000 distinct CDR3 sequences. Study results and caveats: The CD3+CD56-NKG2C+ fraction of several donors was also led by these clonotypes. Dominant NKG2C+ clonotypes in 6 or 7 donors made up roughly 1.0-7.5% of CD8+ T cells.

This TCR was recovered from a woman aged 45-65 years in good health. The genes are TRBV5-1 and TRBJ2-5; TCRdb's D call, TRBD2, is unchecked because there is no DNA. Sequenced sample: blood T cells: a sorted CD56 or NKG2C T cell subset, CD4+ or CD8+ T cells, or bulk PBMC T cells (not recorded which). Here the CDR3 reads CASSRPRAGEETQYF.